This TCR beta chain was identified in a study of cytomegalovirus exposure and HLA in healthy donors. Whole-study context: A preliminary data release comprised about 85 million unique TCRs obtained from HLA-typed donors. There were over 350 genotyped donors. Of these, about 81% fell in the genetic ancestry cluster associated with self-reported Caucasian donors.

To note about this clone: Antigen: not known.

Trimming removed 2 bases from V and 5 bases from J; junction bases left unmatched: 9. This CDR3 region has 16 residues. Germline-derived CDR1 and CDR2 are SGDLS and YYNGEE. The PCR employed 60 Vbeta primers together with 13 Jbeta primers. Some clones are missing from TCRdb's copy, which holds only in-frame ones; the method was immunoSEQ multiplex PCR. This sample has about 170,000 clones, with 75% to 85% found just once. The study's findings and limits: Analysis was performed later, and it showed HLA-associated TCR beta chains to be more clonally expanded than equally common others. In vitro checks showed that a few CMV-associated chains really do target CMV antigens.

This chain joins TRBV9 and TRBJ2-5; 10 bases are shared with TRBD1. The TCR sequence derives from a female donor in good health and CMV-seronegative. Input material: PBMCs. As DNA, the CDR3 is TGTGCCAGCAGCGTGAGCCCGACAGGGGGCGCTGAGACCCAGTACTTC. This sequence encodes CASSVSPTGGAETQYF.